These 24 T cell receptor delta chains originate from one sample sequenced in a study of gamma-delta chains in newborns, infants, children. TCRdb reprocessed the reads using CATT. The sample holds 7,000 to 9,500 delta-chain clones, 20% to 25% seen once. The sequencing sample was made of blood. These receptors all come from a child who was a newborn, infant or young child, either healthy, febrile or measles-vaccinated (not recorded which).

V usage is TRDV2 and J usage is TRDJ1; 10 bases match TRDD3. The length of the CDR3 is 17 residues. In germline, CDR1 is GEAIGNYY, CDR2 EKD. The ends lost 3 bases at V and 0 bases at J; junction bases unmatched: 9. The CDR3 bases are TGTGCCTGTGACGACCTACTGGGGGATGCGTACACCGATAAACTCATCTTT. It is translated as CACDDLLGDAYTDKLIF.

This clone was detected a few times. V usage is TRDV2 and J usage is TRDJ1; D unresolved. Germline CDR1 is GEAIGNYY and CDR2 is EKD. V lost 3 bases and J 0 bases, leaving 13 bases between the germline ends. CDR3 length: 15 residues. The CDR3 here is CACDSPGDYTDKLIF. The CDR3 DNA reads TGTGCCTGTGACTCACCGGGCGATTACACCGATAAACTCATCTTT.

This chain connects TRDV2 to TRDJ1; 9 positions match TRDD3. CDR1 GEAIGNYY and CDR2 EKD come from the germline V gene. Unmatched junction bases numbered 13, after V lost 3 bases and J lost 0 bases. The CDR3 totals 18 residues. CDR3 coding DNA: TGTGCCTGTGACTCGATTCTACTGGGGGACCTGTACACCGATAAACTCATCTTT. Its translation is CACDSILLGDLYTDKLIF.

Only a few counts were recorded for this clone. V is TRDV2 and J is TRDJ3; 9 positions match TRDD3. The CDR3 extends over 18 amino acids. The germline gives CDR1 GEAIGNYY, CDR2 EKD. J was trimmed by 1 base and V by 0 bases; bases with no gene match: 3. The CDR3 sequence is CACDTAGIRSWDTRQMFF. In nucleotides, the CDR3 is TGTGCCTGTGACACCGCGGGGATACGTTCCTGGGACACCCGACAGATGTTTTTC.

The sample holds a few counts of this clone. This sample includes further DNA sequences coding for the same CDR3. The V call is TRDV2, the J call TRDJ3; 8 positions match TRDD3. Losses at the gene ends were 0 bases for V and 0 bases for J; bases not matched to a gene: 3. Per the germline V gene, CDR1 is GEAIGNYY and CDR2 is EKD. This CDR3 spans 18 amino acids. The CDR3 spells CACDTGGYSSWDTRQMFF. CDR3 DNA: TGTGCCTGTGACACCGGGGGATATAGCTCCTGGGACACCCGACAGATGTTTTTC.

Judged by abundance, this clone is medium-sized. The chain couples TRDV2 to TRDJ1, with 10 bases matching TRDD3. The CDR3 has 18 residues. V lost 3 bases to trimming and J lost 3 bases; unmatched junction nucleotides: 15. The germline gives CDR1 GEAIGNYY, CDR2 EKD. CDR3 protein: CACDPLSTGGSRADKLIF. In DNA form, the CDR3 reads TGTGCCTGTGACCCCCTGAGTACTGGGGGATCCAGGGCCGATAAACTCATCTTT.

Within the sample, this clone is large (0.1 to 1%). Other DNA sequences of this sample code for an identical CDR3. The CDR3 nucleotides read TGTGCCTGTGACACTGTGGGTGCGGGTACGGACACCGATAAACTCATCTTT. The encoded protein is CACDTVGAGTDTDKLIF. The chain joins TRDV2 to TRDJ1; no reliable D call. The germline V gene has CDR1 GEAIGNYY and CDR2 EKD. Trimming left V 1 base short and J 0 bases short, with 17 bases between. The CDR3 extends over 17 amino acids.

The rearrangement uses TRDV2 and TRDJ1; TRDD3 agrees at 8 bases. CDR3 length equals 18 residues. Losses at the gene ends were 0 bases for V and 0 bases for J; bases not matched to a gene: 11. Germline-derived CDR1 and CDR2 are GEAIGNYY and EKD. CDR3 sequence: CACDTAGGTPINTDKLIF. The CDR3 nucleotides read TGTGCCTGTGACACCGCTGGGGGAACGCCTATTAACACCGATAAACTCATCTTT.

Points on this clone: Within the sample, other DNA sequences also encode this same CDR3. The gene calls are TRDV2 and TRDJ1; 13 bases are shared with TRDD3. V shed 3 bases, J shed 7 bases, and the junction held 10 bases outside the gene matches. There are 16 residues in the CDR3. Looked up from germline, CDR1 is GEAIGNYY and CDR2 is EKD. This CDR3 is CACDPVTGGYEGKLIF. As DNA, the CDR3 is TGTGCCTGTGACCCTGTTACTGGGGGATACGAAGGTAAACTCATCTTT.

The chain recombines TRDV1 with TRDJ1, with 11 bases matching TRDD3. Germline lookup yields CDR1 TSWWSYY and CDR2 QGS. Trimming took 3 bases from V and 0 from J; bases not matched to a gene: 39. The CDR3 has 28 residues. CDR3: CALGDPARALSLHRYWGISPKYTDKLIF. In nucleotides, the CDR3 is TGTGCTCTTGGGGATCCCGCCAGGGCTCTCTCCCTACATCGTTACTGGGGGATATCGCCAAAGTACACCGATAAACTCATCTTT.

Here the CDR3 DNA reads TGTGCCTGTGACAGAGTACTGGGGGATACGCGTTGGGACACCCGACAGATGTTTTTC. Translating gives CACDRVLGDTRWDTRQMFF. This chain joins TRDV2 and TRDJ3; the match to TRDD3 covers 13 bases. Unmatched junction bases numbered 7, after V lost 2 bases and J lost 4 bases. This CDR3 contains 19 residues. The germline CDR1 and CDR2 sequences are GEAIGNYY and EKD.

The chain employs TRDV2 and TRDJ1, with D perhaps TRDD3 (5 bases). CDR3 length: 16 residues. Deletions cut 0 bases from V and 1 base from J, with 14 bases between. Germline lookup yields CDR1 GEAIGNYY and CDR2 EKD. CDR3 sequence: CACDTLQGASTDKLIF. CDR3 DNA sequence: TGTGCCTGTGACACCCTGCAGGGGGCTTCCACCGATAAACTCATCTTT.

This clone was counted only a few times. This chain joins TRDV2 and TRDJ2, with 9 bases that match TRDD3. This CDR3 is built from 15 residues. The trim removed 4 bases at V and 4 bases at J, leaving 6 bases unmatched. CDR1 and CDR2 (germline): GEAIGNYY, EKD. The CDR3 loop reads CACDYWGTQTAQLFF. CDR3 nucleotide sequence: TGTGCCTGTGATTACTGGGGGACCCAGACAGCACAACTCTTCTTT.

Concerning this clone itself: The same CDR3 is also encoded by other DNA sequences in this sample. V is TRDV2 and J is TRDJ1, with 7 bases fitting TRDD3. Losses at the gene ends were 0 bases for V and 2 bases for J; bases not matched to a gene: 11. The CDR3 loop spans 17 amino acids. CDR1 GEAIGNYY and CDR2 EKD come from the germline V gene. The CDR3 here is CACDTVGGSDPTDKLIF. DNA of the CDR3: TGTGCCTGTGACACCGTCGGGGGATCGGACCCTACCGATAAACTCATCTTT.

As to this clone: A junction boundary mismatches the germline segment, possibly from a read error. The chain has TRDV2 and TRDJ3; TRDD3 matches 12 bases. CDR3 length: 20 amino acids. Germline-derived CDR1 and CDR2 are GEAIGNYY and EKD. The CDR3 sequence is CACDTARRLGDTWGTRQMFF. The CDR3 bases are TGTGCCTGTGACACCGCCCGGCGACTGGGGGATACCTGGGGCACCCGACAGATGTTTTTC.

This clone was detected a few times. The gene calls are TRDV2 and TRDJ1, with D perhaps matching TRDD3 (6 bases). The CDR3 has 18 residues. The germline V and J ends were trimmed by 0 bases and 0 bases, with 19 bases remaining between them. Germline V lookup: CDR1 GEAIGNYY, CDR2 EKD. CDR3 in amino acids: CACDTVGPGGTYTDKLIF. CDR3 in DNA: TGTGCCTGTGACACCGTCGGGCCCGGGGGAACGTACACCGATAAACTCATCTTT.

The chain uses TRDV2 and TRDJ1; D remains unclear. CDR3 length: 17 amino acids. Between the trimmed V and J ends, which lost 0 bases and 4 bases, there was a span of 20 bases. The germline gives CDR1 GEAIGNYY, CDR2 EKD. The CDR3 nucleotides read TGTGCCTGTGACACCGTAGCGAGTACGGGGCGCTACGATAAACTCATCTTT. Its translation: CACDTVASTGRYDKLIF.

This clone was found a few times. This could be a read error, since a much larger clone is one nucleotide away. The J gene is TRDJ1, the V gene TRDV2, with 7 nucleotides matching TRDD3. Germline trimming cut 5 bases from V and 4 bases from J; bases unmatched to any gene: 9. The CDR3 is 14 residues long. The germline V gene has CDR1 GEAIGNYY and CDR2 EKD. DNA of the CDR3: TGTGCCTGTGGCTTACTGGGGCCCCACGATAAACTCATCTTT. It is translated as CACGLLGPHDKLIF.

This clone is medium-sized within its sample. V and J are TRDV1 and TRDJ2; the D gene is possibly TRDD3 (5 bases). CDR1 and CDR2 (germline): TSWWSYY, QGS. This CDR3 spans 19 amino acids. V was trimmed by 0 bases and J by 1 base, leaving 18 bases between them. The CDR3 DNA is TGTGCTCTTGGGGAACTATGGGGCCCCCTATGGCGTTTGACAGCACAACTCTTCTTT. This sequence encodes CALGELWGPLWRLTAQLFF.

Of note for this clone: With a far larger clone one base away, a read error is the likely cause. The same CDR3 also results from other DNA sequences found in this sample. The chain carries TRDV2 and TRDJ1, with TRDD3 matching 9 bases. With 0 bases clipped from V and 0 bases from J, the junction kept 7 bases outside the gene matches. CDR1 GEAIGNYY and CDR2 EKD come from the germline V gene. The CDR3 length is 17 residues. The CDR3 DNA reads as TGTGCCTGTGACACCGTCGCTGCTGGGGGATACACCGATAAACTCATCTTT. Translated, it gives CACDTVAAGGYTDKLIF.

This clone was seen more than once but under ten times. This same CDR3 is encoded by further DNA sequences in the sample. The rearrangement links TRDV2 to TRDJ1, with D tentatively TRDD3 (6 bases). The CDR3 is made up of 21 amino acids. With 0 bases removed from V and 0 bases from J, the gap between germline ends came to 28 bases. CDR1 is GEAIGNYY and CDR2 is EKD in the germline V gene. The DNA for the CDR3 is TGTGCCTGTGACACCGTACCTTCTACCGGGGGACCCTTGAAGGACACCGATAAACTCATCTTT. It encodes CACDTVPSTGGPLKDTDKLIF.

Regarding this clone: A much larger clone lies one base from this, so it may be a read error. This CDR3 is also generated by other DNA sequences in the sample. The chain links TRDV2 to TRDJ1; TRDD3 matches 8 bases. The length of the CDR3 is 21 residues. Germline CDR1 is GEAIGNYY and CDR2 is EKD. CDR3 region: CACDVITGGPPQPTGTDKLIF. CDR3 nucleotides: TGTGCCTGTGACGTTATTACTGGGGGTCCGCCCCAACCCACGGGCACCGATAAGCTCATCTTT.

On this clone itself: The sample has other DNA sequences that encode this CDR3 too. The genes are TRDV2 and TRDJ3; the match to TRDD3 covers 7 bases. Germline assignment: CDR1 GEAIGNYY and CDR2 EKD. The CDR3 is 18 amino acids. Unmatched junction bases numbered 4, after V lost 0 bases and J lost 0 bases. CDR3 amino acids: CACDTGWGSSWDTRQMFF. CDR3 sequence (DNA): TGTGCCTGTGACACCGGTTGGGGGAGCTCCTGGGACACCCGACAGATGTTTTTC.

This clone was counted a few times. V is TRDV2 and J is TRDJ1; D uncertain. The germline V and J ends were trimmed by 0 bases and 3 bases, with 13 bases remaining between them. The CDR3 extends over 15 amino acids. The germline CDR1 and CDR2 sequences are GEAIGNYY and EKD. CDR3 residues: CACDTPLKGADKLIF. In DNA, the CDR3 is TGTGCCTGTGACACCCCCCTTAAAGGGGCCGATAAACTCATCTTT.